These T cell receptor beta chains were read from a single sample in a study of T cells after yellow fever vaccination. Using its own MiXCR run on the 5' RACE reads, TCRdb lists one record per CDR3 protein. The sample records 200,000 to 300,000 distinct CDR3 sequences, 10% to 15% being singletons. The sequences come from CD4+ T cells sorted from PBMCs, collected 45 days after the yellow fever booster vaccination. These receptors were obtained from a man aged 25-45 years who received the YFV17D yellow fever vaccine. Both conserved end residues are part of each CDR3. The order of the fields is V gene, D gene, clone size, J gene, CDR3 DNA, CDR3 protein. A D gene is named only where the DNA matches it firmly. Size tells how often a clone was seen (once, few, many) or the class of an expanded clone, and some rows leave it out.

TRBV14	NA	NA	TRBJ1-1	TGTGCCAGCAGCCAAGTAGGGACTAGCGAAGCTTTCTTT	CASSQVGTSEAFF
TRBV20-1	NA	few	TRBJ1-5	TGCAGTGCTAGTTTTGGGGCTAGCAATCAGCCCCAGCATTTT	CSASFGASNQPQHF
TRBV12-3/TRBV12-4	NA	few	TRBJ2-1	TGTGCCAGCGCCCCCGGAGTACGGGACGGCAACCACAATGAGCAGTTCTTC	CASAPGVRDGNHNEQFF
TRBV10-3	TRBD2	few	TRBJ2-3	TGTGCCATCAGCGGAACGACTAGCGGGAGCACAGATACGCAGTATTTT	CAISGTTSGSTDTQYF
TRBV11-2	NA	NA	TRBJ2-4	TGTGCCAGCATTCCGAAGGGCAGCCCTAGGAACATTCAGTACTTC	CASIPKGSPRNIQYF
TRBV15	NA	NA	TRBJ2-7	TGTGCCACCAGCAGAGACGGCGGCCTCTACGAGCAGTACTTC	CATSRDGGLYEQYF
TRBV6-5	NA	NA	TRBJ2-7	TGTGCCAGCAGTTACAGTTCCTCATCCTACGAGCAGTACTTC	CASSYSSSSYEQYF
TRBV29-1	NA	NA	TRBJ2-1	TGCAGCGTTGGAATCTTAGGGAGGTACAATGAGCAGTTCTTC	CSVGILGRYNEQFF
TRBV7-2	TRBD1	many	TRBJ2-4	TGTGCCAGCAGCCCCCGGGACAGGCTAGCCAAAAACATTCAGTACTTC	CASSPRDRLAKNIQYF
TRBV5-6	NA	few	TRBJ2-6	TGTGCCAGCAGCTTGCGACAGGCTGGGGCCAACGTCCTGACTTTC	CASSLRQAGANVLTF
TRBV7-9	NA	NA	TRBJ1-3	TGTGCCAGCAGCCCCGGACTCCAGATCAACTCTGGAAACACCATATATTTT	CASSPGLQINSGNTIYF
TRBV20-1	NA	NA	TRBJ2-1	TGCAGTGCTACCAGACCAGACCGCTCCTACAATGAGCAGTTCTTC	CSATRPDRSYNEQFF
TRBV29-1	NA	few	TRBJ2-4	TGCAGCGCCCTCAACCCAGGGGCGAACATTCAGTACTTC	CSALNPGANIQYF
TRBV24-1	TRBD2	NA	TRBJ2-7	TGTGCCACCGGGCAAGCGGGGACTTCCTACGAGCAGTACTTC	CATGQAGTSYEQYF
TRBV20-1	NA	many	TRBJ2-3	TGCAGTGCTAGAGTCCGGACAAGCACAGATACGCAGTATTTT	CSARVRTSTDTQYF